A single TCR beta chain is shown here with its context. The source of the sample is a study of OX40 agonist ivuxolimab in advanced cancers. Study-wide background: Ivuxolimab is an agonistic anti-OX40 (CD134) antibody, and patients were treated with it. Antecedent anti-PD-1, anti-PD-L1 or anti-CTLA-4 therapy was permissible, with about 40% having received some.

Trimming removed 0 bases from V and 1 base from J, with 4 bases in between. CDR1 SGHKS and CDR2 YYEKEE come from the germline V gene (reference sequence). CDR3 size: 13 residues. Only in-frame clones appear in the TCRdb table, and some are missing; sequencing was by immunoSEQ multiplex PCR. Seen here are fewer than 90,000 clones, around 90% observed once, and the top ten hold approximately 2.5%. This receptor was obtained from an adult with an advanced solid tumor such as melanoma, head and neck, liver or kidney cancer. Specimen: CD4+ or CD8+ T cells sorted from blood, collected in a trial of the OX40 agonist ivuxolimab. The rearrangement links TRBV5-5 to TRBJ1-1; D not certain. The DNA of the CDR3 is TGTGCCAGCAGCTTGGGTAGGAACACTGAAGCTTTCTTT. This encodes CASSLGRNTEAFF.